A selection of T cell receptor beta chains follows, all from one sample in a study of blood T cell repertoires in COVID-19. The data were produced by immunoSEQ multiplex PCR, yet TCRdb's version contains in-frame clones alone and is incomplete. Of some 400,000 clones listed, more than 75% are singletons. The material sequenced was PBMCs or T cells enriched from blood (not recorded which). The receptor source for this set is a young man who had recovered from COVID-19. CDR3s include the opening cysteine and the closing phenylalanine or tryptophan. The order of the fields is D gene, clone size, CDR3 length, J gene, V gene, CDR3 DNA, CDR3 protein. D genes are given only for firm matches. The listing skips clone size in some rows; elsewhere it reads once, few, many or a size class.

D: TRBD1; size: NA; length: 15; J: TRBJ2-7; V: TRBV6-5; DNA: TGTGCCAGCACCGCCGGGACAGGGAGCTCCTACGAGCAGTACTTC; CDR3: CASTAGTGSSYEQYF
D: NA; size: NA; length: 15; J: TRBJ1-5; V: TRBV7-5; DNA: TGTGCCAGAAGCCCGCAGGACAGGGGAGATCAGCCCCAGCATTTT; CDR3: CARSPQDRGDQPQHF
D: TRBD1; size: NA; length: 17; J: TRBJ1-6; V: TRBV6-1; DNA: TGTGCCAGCAGTGAACTGAGGGTGACAGGGGTCAATTCACCCCTCCACTTT; CDR3: CASSELRVTGVNSPLHF
D: NA; size: NA; length: 16; J: TRBJ1-6; V: TRBV5-4; DNA: TGTGCCAGCAGCTTGAGTTCCGGGGGATATAATTCACCCCTCCACTTT; CDR3: CASSLSSGGYNSPLHF
D: NA; size: NA; length: 13; J: TRBJ1-1; V: TRBV10-3; DNA: TGTGCCATCGGCGCACAGGGGAACACTGAAGCTTTCTTT; CDR3: CAIGAQGNTEAFF
D: NA; size: NA; length: 16; J: TRBJ2-1; V: TRBV12-5; DNA: TGTGCTAGTGGTTTTGTGCCGAGCGACTCCTACAATGAGCAGTTCTTC; CDR3: CASGFVPSDSYNEQFF
D: TRBD2; size: NA; length: 15; J: TRBJ2-6; V: TRBV7-2; DNA: TGTGCCAGCAGCCCCAAGGCAGGGAGGGTCGACGTCCTGACTTTC; CDR3: CASSPKAGRVDVLTF
D: TRBD2; size: NA; length: 13; J: TRBJ2-7; V: TRBV20-1; DNA: TGCAGTGCTAGTAGGACTAGCAAGAGCGAGCAGTACTTC; CDR3: CSASRTSKSEQYF
D: NA; size: NA; length: 15; J: TRBJ1-2; V: TRBV9; DNA: TGTGCCAGCAGCGTAGGATGGGAGGGTGGCTATGGCTACACCTTC; CDR3: CASSVGWEGGYGYTF
D: NA; size: NA; length: 14; J: TRBJ2-7; V: TRBV9; DNA: TGTGCCAGCAGCGTCGGAGGGCCGAGGGGCGAGCAGTACTTC; CDR3: CASSVGGPRGEQYF
D: NA; size: NA; length: 14; J: TRBJ2-2; V: TRBV18; DNA: TGTGCCACCACTCCGGGGGTGAACACCGGGGAGCTGTTTTTT; CDR3: CATTPGVNTGELFF
D: TRBD1; size: once; length: 16; J: TRBJ2-1; V: TRBV5-5; DNA: TGTGCCAGCAGCTTGGCTTACAGGGGTGGGAGCAATGAGCAGTTCTTC; CDR3: CASSLAYRGGSNEQFF
D: NA; size: NA; length: 15; J: TRBJ1-2; V: TRBV3-1/TRBV3-2; DNA: TGTGCCAGCAGCCAAGATCGGGGTCTAATCTATGGCTACACCTTC; CDR3: CASSQDRGLIYGYTF
D: NA; size: NA; length: 14; J: TRBJ1-1; V: TRBV5-1; DNA: TGCGCCAGCAGCCGCGCCGGGGGAAACACTGAAGCTTTCTTT; CDR3: CASSRAGGNTEAFF
D: TRBD2; size: once; length: 17; J: TRBJ2-1; V: TRBV3-1/TRBV3-2; DNA: TGTGCCAGCAGCCAAATACTAGCGGGGGAATCGTACAATGAGCAGTTCTTC; CDR3: CASSQILAGESYNEQFF
D: NA; size: NA; length: 15; J: TRBJ1-2; V: TRBV6-5; DNA: TGTGCCAGCAGTTACGCCGGGGGGGAGGACTATGGCTACACCTTC; CDR3: CASSYAGGEDYGYTF
D: TRBD2; size: NA; length: 15; J: TRBJ2-3; V: TRBV20-1; DNA: TGCAGTGCTAGTGGTAGCGGGGGGAGCACAGATACGCAGTATTTT; CDR3: CSASGSGGSTDTQYF
D: NA; size: NA; length: 10; J: TRBJ1-2; V: TRBV20-1; DNA: TGCAGTGTCCCCAGGGCTGGCTACACCTTC; CDR3: CSVPRAGYTF
D: NA; size: once; length: 13; J: TRBJ1-1; V: TRBV11-1; DNA: TGTGCCAGCAGCCTCGCGACTTACACTGAAGCTTTCTTT; CDR3: CASSLATYTEAFF
D: NA; size: NA; length: 16; J: TRBJ2-3; V: TRBV10-2; DNA: TGCGCCAGCAGTGAGACTAGGCCGTTTAGCACAGATACGCAGTATTTT; CDR3: CASSETRPFSTDTQYF
D: NA; size: NA; length: 15; J: TRBJ1-1; V: TRBV5-5; DNA: TGTGCCAGCAGCCCTATGGGGCCCCCTAACACTGAAGCTTTCTTT; CDR3: CASSPMGPPNTEAFF
D: TRBD1; size: NA; length: 13; J: TRBJ1-5; V: TRBV7-2; DNA: TGTGCCAGCAGCCGACAGGGGAATCAGCCCCAGCATTTT; CDR3: CASSRQGNQPQHF
D: NA; size: NA; length: 14; J: TRBJ1-6; V: TRBV5-1; DNA: TGCGCCAGCAGCTTCGGAGGGGCCCATTCACCCCTCCACTTT; CDR3: CASSFGGAHSPLHF
D: TRBD1; size: once; length: 15; J: TRBJ2-7; V: TRBV7-2; DNA: TGTGCCAGCAGCTTTGGACAGGCCCTAAGGAGGGAGCAGTACTTC; CDR3: CASSFGQALRREQYF
D: NA; size: NA; length: 16; J: TRBJ2-2; V: TRBV5-1; DNA: TGCGCCAGCAGCTTGGGTTCTTCCGGGAACACCGGGGAGCTGTTTTTT; CDR3: CASSLGSSGNTGELFF